This T cell receptor (beta chain) was recorded in a study of early T cells in non-severe SARS-CoV-2 infection. Study information: Chains stayed unpaired after sequencing of bulk RNA from unsorted whole blood.

Overall study findings and caveats: Anti-spike CD8 responses were favored in VDJdb matching, and private and CD4 specificities were missed.

Of note for this clonotype: Its specificity is not known.

Unique molecular identifiers were affixed to single, distinct cDNA molecules. TCRdb itself ran the 5' RACE reads through MiXCR, one entry per CDR3 protein. The sample holds around 59,000 distinct CDR3 sequences; around 12% are singletons and the top ten take roughly 3.4%. The germline V and J ends were trimmed by 0 bases and 5 bases, with 12 bases remaining between them. Germline V lookup: CDR1 MGHRA, CDR2 YSYEKL. The length of the CDR3 is 15 residues. The chain has TRBV4-1 and TRBJ2-3; D gene ambiguous. The sequenced sample was whole blood. The clonotype comes from an adult who was a healthcare worker with PCR-confirmed SARS-CoV-2 infection or an uninfected control (not recorded which). CDR3 loop: CASSQEQEQGDTQYF. The DNA for the CDR3 is TGCGCCAGCAGCCAAGAGCAGGAGCAAGGAGATACGCAGTATTTT.